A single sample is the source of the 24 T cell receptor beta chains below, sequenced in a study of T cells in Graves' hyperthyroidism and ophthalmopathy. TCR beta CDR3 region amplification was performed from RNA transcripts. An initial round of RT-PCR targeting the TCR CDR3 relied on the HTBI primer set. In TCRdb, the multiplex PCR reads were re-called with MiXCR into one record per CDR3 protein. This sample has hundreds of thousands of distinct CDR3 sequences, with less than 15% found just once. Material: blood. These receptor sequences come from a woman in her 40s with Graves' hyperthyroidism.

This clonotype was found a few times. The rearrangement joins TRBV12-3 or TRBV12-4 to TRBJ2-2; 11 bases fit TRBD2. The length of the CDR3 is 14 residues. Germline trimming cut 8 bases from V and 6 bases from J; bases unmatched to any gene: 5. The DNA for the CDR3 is TGTGCCAGCGTGACTAGCGGGAAACCCGGGGAGCTGTTTTTT. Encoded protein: CASVTSGKPGELFF.

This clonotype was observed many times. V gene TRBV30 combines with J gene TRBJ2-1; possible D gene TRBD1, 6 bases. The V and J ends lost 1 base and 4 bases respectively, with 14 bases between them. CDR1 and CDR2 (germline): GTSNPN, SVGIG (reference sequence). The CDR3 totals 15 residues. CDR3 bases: TGTGCCTGGAGTGCGAGGGGGACACTGTACAATGAGCAGTTCTTC. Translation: CAWSARGTLYNEQFF.

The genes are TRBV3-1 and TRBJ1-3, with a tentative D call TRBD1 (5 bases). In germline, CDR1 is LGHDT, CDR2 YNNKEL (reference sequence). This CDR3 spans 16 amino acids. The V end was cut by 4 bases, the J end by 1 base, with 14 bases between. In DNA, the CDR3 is TGTGCCAGCAGCCTCGTGGGGCGCATTTCTGGAAACACCATATATTTT. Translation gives CASSLVGRISGNTIYF.

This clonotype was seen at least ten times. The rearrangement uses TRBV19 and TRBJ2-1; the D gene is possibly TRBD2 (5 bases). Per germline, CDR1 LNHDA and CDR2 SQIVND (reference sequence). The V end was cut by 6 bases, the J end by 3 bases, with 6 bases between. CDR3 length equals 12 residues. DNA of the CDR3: TGTGCCAGTAGCGGGATCTACAATGAGCAGTTCTTC. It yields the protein CASSGIYNEQFF.

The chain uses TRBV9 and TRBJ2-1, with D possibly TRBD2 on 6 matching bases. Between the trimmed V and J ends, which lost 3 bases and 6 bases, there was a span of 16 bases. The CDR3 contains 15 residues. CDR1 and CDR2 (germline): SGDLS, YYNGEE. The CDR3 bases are TGTGCCAGCAGCGCTCCTACGGGGGAATTCAATGAGCAGTTCTTC. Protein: CASSAPTGEFNEQFF.

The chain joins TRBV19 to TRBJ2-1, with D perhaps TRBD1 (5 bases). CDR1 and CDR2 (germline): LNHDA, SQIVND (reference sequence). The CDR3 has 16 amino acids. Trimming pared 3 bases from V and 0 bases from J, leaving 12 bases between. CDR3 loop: CASSILTALSYNEQFF. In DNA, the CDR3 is TGTGCCAGTAGTATCCTGACAGCCCTCTCCTACAATGAGCAGTTCTTC.

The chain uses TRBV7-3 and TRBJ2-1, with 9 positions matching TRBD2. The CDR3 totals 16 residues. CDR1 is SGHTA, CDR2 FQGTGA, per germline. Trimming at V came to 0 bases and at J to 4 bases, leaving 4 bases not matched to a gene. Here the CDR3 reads CASSLTSLAGYNEQFF. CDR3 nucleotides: TGTGCCAGCAGCTTAACGTCTCTAGCGGGGTACAATGAGCAGTTCTTC. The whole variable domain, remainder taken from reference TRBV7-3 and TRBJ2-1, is GAGVSQTPSNKVTEKGKYVELRCDPISGHTALYWYRQSLGQGPEFLIYFQGTGAADDSGLPNDRFFAVRPEGSVSTLKIQRTERGDSAVYLCASSLTSLAGYNEQFFGPGTRLTVL.

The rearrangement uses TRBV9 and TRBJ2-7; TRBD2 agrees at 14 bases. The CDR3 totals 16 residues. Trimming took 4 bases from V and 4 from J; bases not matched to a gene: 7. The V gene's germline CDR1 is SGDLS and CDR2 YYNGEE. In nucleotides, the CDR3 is TGTGCCAGCAGCACCGGGACTAGCGGGAGCGATTACGAGCAGTACTTC. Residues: CASSTGTSGSDYEQYF. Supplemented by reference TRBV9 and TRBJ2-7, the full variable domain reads DSGVTQTPKHLITATGQRVTLRCSPRSGDLSVYWYQQSLDQGLQFLIQYYNGEERAKGNILERFSAQQFPDLHSELNLSSLELGDSALYFCASSTGTSGSDYEQYFGPGTRLTVT.

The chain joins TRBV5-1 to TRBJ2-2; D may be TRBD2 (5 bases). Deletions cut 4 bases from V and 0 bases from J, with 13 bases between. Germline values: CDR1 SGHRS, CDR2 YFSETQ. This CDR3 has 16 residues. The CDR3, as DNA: TGCGCCAGCAGCCGGATCGCTAGCTCGAACACCGGGGAGCTGTTTTTT. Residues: CASSRIASSNTGELFF.

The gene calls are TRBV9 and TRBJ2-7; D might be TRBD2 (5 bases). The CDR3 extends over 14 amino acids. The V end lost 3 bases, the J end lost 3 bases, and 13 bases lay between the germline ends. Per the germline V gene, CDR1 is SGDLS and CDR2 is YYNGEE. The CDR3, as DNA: TGTGCCAGCAGCGAATCGGGGTCAGACTACGAGCAGTACTTC. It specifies CASSESGSDYEQYF.

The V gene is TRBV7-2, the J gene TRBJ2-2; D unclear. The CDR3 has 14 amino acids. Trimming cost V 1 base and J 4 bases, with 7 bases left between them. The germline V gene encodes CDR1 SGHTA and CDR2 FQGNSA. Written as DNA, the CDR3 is TGTGCCAGCAGCTTAGAAAGGCGCACCGGGGAGCTGTTTTTT. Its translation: CASSLERRTGELFF.

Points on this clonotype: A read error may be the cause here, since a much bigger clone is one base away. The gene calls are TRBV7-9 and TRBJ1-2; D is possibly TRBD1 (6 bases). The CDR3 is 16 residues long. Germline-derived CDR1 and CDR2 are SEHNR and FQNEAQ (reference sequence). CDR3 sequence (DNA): TGTGCCAGCGGCTTGGACAGTTTTCGGGGACTACATGGCTACACCTTC. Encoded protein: CASGLDSFRGLHGYTF.

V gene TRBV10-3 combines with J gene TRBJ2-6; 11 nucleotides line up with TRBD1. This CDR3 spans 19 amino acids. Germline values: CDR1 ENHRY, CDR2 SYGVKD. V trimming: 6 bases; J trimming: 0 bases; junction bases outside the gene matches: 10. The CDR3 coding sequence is TGTGCCATCAGGCCGGGACAGGGGGTGCTAGACTCTGGGGCCAACGTCCTGACTTTC. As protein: CAIRPGQGVLDSGANVLTF.

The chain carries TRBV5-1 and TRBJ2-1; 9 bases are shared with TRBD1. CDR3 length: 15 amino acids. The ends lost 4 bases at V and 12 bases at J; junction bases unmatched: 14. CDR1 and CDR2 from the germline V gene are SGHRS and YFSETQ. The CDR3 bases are TGCGCCAGCAGCCCTTTTGGGACAGGGTCCGAGGGGCAGTTCTTC. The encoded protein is CASSPFGTGSEGQFF.

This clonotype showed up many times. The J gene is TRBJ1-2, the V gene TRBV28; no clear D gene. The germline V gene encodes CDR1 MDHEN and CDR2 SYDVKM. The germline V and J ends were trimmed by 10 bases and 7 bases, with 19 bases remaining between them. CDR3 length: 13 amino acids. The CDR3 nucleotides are TGTGCCATCCGGACGGACCTCAAAGGTGGCTACACCTTC. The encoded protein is CAIRTDLKGGYTF.

CDR3 protein: CASGGGLAGSETQYF. CDR3 bases: TGCGCCAGCGGGGGGGGACTAGCGGGATCAGAGACCCAGTACTTC. The V gene is TRBV10-2, the J gene TRBJ2-5; 13 nucleotides match TRBD2. V trimming: 8 bases; J trimming: 4 bases; junction bases outside the gene matches: 7. CDR3 size: 15 residues. Germline CDR1 reads WSHSY; CDR2 reads SAAADI.

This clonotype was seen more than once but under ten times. The CDR3 protein is CASSLMGAGGTEAFF. The CDR3 DNA is TGTGCCAGTAGCCTGATGGGGGCGGGGGGCACTGAAGCTTTCTTT. V gene TRBV19 combines with J gene TRBJ1-1; tentatively, D is TRBD1 (6 bases). The germline V and J ends were trimmed by 6 bases and 4 bases, with 18 bases remaining between them. CDR1 and CDR2 from the germline V gene are LNHDA and SQIVND (reference sequence). This CDR3 has 15 residues. Combining the CDR3 with reference TRBV19 and TRBJ1-1 gives the whole variable domain DGGITQSPKYLFRKEGQNVTLSCEQNLNHDAMYWYRQDPGQGLRLIYYSQIVNDFQKGDIAEGYSVSREKKESFPLTVTSAQKNPTAFYLCASSLMGAGGTEAFFGQGTRLTVV.

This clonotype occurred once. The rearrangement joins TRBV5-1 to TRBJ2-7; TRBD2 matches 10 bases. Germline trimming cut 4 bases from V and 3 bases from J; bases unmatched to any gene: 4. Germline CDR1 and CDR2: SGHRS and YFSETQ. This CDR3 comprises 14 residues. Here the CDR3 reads CASSPTSGHYEQYF. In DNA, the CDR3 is TGCGCCAGCAGCCCGACTAGCGGGCACTACGAGCAGTACTTC.

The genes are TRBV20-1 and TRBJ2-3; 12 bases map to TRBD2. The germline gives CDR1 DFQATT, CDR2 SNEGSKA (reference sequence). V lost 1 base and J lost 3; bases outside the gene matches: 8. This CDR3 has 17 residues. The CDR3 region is CSARVASGRAGTDTQYF. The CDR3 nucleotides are TGCAGTGCTAGAGTCGCTAGCGGGAGGGCCGGGACAGATACGCAGTATTTT.

CDR3 DNA sequence: TGTGCCAGCAGCTCGGTGGGGTCGGAGGGGGATACGCAGTATTTT. As protein: CASSSVGSEGDTQYF. The chain is built from TRBV7-9 and TRBJ2-3; D may be TRBD2 (6 bases). Trimming cost V 4 bases and J 6 bases, with 17 bases left between them. CDR3 size: 15 residues. Germline loops: CDR1 SEHNR, CDR2 FQNEAQ (reference sequence).

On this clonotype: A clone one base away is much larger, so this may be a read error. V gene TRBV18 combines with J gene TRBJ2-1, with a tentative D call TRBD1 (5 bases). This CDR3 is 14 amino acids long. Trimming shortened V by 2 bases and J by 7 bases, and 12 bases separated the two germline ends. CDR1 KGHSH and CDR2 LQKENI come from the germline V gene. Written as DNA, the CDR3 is TGTGCCAGCTCACCAATCTGCAGGGTTAATGAGCAGTTCTTC. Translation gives CASSPICRVNEQFF.

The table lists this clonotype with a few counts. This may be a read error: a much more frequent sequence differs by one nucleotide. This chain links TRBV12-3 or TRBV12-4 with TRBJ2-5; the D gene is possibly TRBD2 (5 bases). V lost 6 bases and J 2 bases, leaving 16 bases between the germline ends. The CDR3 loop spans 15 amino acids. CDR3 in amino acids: CASRRTGGEQETQYF. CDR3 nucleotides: TGTGCCAGCAGACGGACTGGCGGAGAACAAGAGACCCAGTACTTC.

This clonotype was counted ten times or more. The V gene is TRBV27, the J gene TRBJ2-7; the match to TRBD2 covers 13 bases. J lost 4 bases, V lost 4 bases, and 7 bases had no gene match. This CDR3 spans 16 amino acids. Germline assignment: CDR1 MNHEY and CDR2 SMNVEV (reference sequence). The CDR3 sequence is CASSSPTSGRRYEQYF. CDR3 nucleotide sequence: TGTGCCAGCAGTTCCCCGACTAGCGGGAGGCGGTACGAGCAGTACTTC.

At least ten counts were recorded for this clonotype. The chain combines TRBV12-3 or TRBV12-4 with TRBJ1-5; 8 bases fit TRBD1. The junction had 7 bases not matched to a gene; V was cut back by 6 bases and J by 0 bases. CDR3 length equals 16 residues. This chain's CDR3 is CASSPGQGSSNQPQHF. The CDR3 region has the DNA TGTGCCAGCAGCCCCGGACAGGGTTCTAGCAATCAGCCCCAGCATTTT.